This TCR beta chain stems from a study of T cells in Graves' hyperthyroidism and ophthalmopathy. Study results and caveats: Classification by a 13 V-J model distinguished ophthalmopathy from stable hyperthyroidism.

What was amplified from RNA transcripts were TCR beta CDR3 regions. HTBI primers were used for first-round RT-PCR of the TCR CDR3. TCRdb reanalysed the multiplex PCR reads using MiXCR and keeps one entry per CDR3 protein. The sample holds 500,000 to 550,000 distinct CDR3 sequences, approximately 20% seen once. This clonotype has more than one count but fewer than ten. Antigen: not known. CDR1 is MNHEY, CDR2 SMNVEV, per germline (reference sequence). V gave up 5 bases and J gave up 6 bases, with 16 bases separating them. This CDR3 has 15 residues. Any patient presenting with uncontrolled infection, other autoimmune disease, pregnancy or lactation was left out.

The sequence was obtained from a man aged 35-49 years with Graves' ophthalmopathy. The V gene is TRBV27, the J gene TRBJ2-2; no clear D gene. Sequenced sample: blood. For the CDR3, the DNA is TGTGCCAGCAGTCCCCCATCCCCGCTCGCCGGGGAGCTGTTTTTT. Encoded protein: CASSPPSPLAGELFF.